This T cell receptor beta chain was found in a study of chemoradiotherapy in HPV16-positive cancers (dated by TCRdb to between 2022 and 2023). As for the study more broadly: Candidate HPV-specific T-cell clones and common TCR motifs were defined through functional T-cell assays on cells from a couple of HPV16-positive patients. Whether T-cell immunity against the HPV oncoproteins E6 and E7 changes during chemoradiotherapy and whether survival is affected by this immunity were examined in the study. Next, the candidate HPV-specific TCRs and motifs were followed in TCR repertoires from about 90 patients with HPV-related cancers. The research as a whole found: Expansion of candidate HPV-specific clones and E7-related TCR motifs was observed in the tumor microenvironment during treatment, whereas no such expansion was observed for non-HPV-specific T cells. The functional definition of HPV-specific T cells came from only a couple of HPV16-positive patients, and the survival association was reported for HPV16-positive patients. Improved recurrence-free survival in HPV16-positive patients was associated with expansion of HPV-responsive T cells during chemoradiotherapy.

Worth noting for this clone: The clone's antigen remains unknown. No quality values exist for individual bases; no much larger clone is one base distant.

From the germline V gene (reference sequence), CDR1 is SGHNT and CDR2 is YYREEE. Trimming costs V 5 bases and J 7 bases, and their ends lie 13 bases apart. From the cysteine up to the phenylalanine, the CDR3 has a length of 13 residues. Of the read, only the CDR3 DNA is kept; its 39 bases are in frame from base 1. Preparation of the library involved the immunoSEQ multiplex PCR assay. This is the immuneACCESS table as TCRdb keeps it, with only in-frame sequences that have V and J called. A part of the clones is gone; compared with another copy, unresolved V genes explain less than half, and the rest is unexplained. The sample includes 5,000 or so clones, with just under 80% observed a single time. 4.5% to 5% of the sample is in the top ten clones. Repertoires were sampled multiple times during chemoradiotherapy, which allowed clonal expansion in the tumor microenvironment to be followed.

Material: tumor tissue, obtained from a patient who underwent chemoradiotherapy. Rearrangement joined TRBV5-4 to TRBJ2-1; a tentative D call is TRBD2 (7 bases match). This clonotype originated in a human donor with HPV-associated anogenital cancer. For the CDR3, the sequence is CASRVGGRNEQFF. The base sequence is TGTGCCAGCAGAGTGGGGGGGCGGAATGAGCAGTTCTTC.